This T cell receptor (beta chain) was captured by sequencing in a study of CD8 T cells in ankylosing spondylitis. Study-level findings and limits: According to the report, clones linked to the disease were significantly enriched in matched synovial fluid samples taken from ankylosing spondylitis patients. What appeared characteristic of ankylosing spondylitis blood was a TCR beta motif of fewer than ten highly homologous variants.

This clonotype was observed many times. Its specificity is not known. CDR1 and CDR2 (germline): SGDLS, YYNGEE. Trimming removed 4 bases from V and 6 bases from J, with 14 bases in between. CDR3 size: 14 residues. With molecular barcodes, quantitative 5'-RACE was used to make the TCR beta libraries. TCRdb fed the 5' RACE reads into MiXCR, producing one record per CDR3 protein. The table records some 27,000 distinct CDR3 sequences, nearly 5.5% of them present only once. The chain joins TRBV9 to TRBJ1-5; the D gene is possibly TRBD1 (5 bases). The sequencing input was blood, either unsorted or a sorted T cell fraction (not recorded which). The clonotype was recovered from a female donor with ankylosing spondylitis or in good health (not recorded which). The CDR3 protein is CASSPEQRGQPQHF. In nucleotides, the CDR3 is TGTGCCAGCAGCCCCGAACAAAGGGGTCAGCCCCAGCATTTT. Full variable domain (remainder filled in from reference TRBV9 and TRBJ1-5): DSGVTQTPKHLITATGQRVTLRCSPRSGDLSVYWYQQSLDQGLQFLIQYYNGEERAKGNILERFSAQQFPDLHSELNLSSLELGDSALYFCASSPEQRGQPQHFGDGTRLSIL.